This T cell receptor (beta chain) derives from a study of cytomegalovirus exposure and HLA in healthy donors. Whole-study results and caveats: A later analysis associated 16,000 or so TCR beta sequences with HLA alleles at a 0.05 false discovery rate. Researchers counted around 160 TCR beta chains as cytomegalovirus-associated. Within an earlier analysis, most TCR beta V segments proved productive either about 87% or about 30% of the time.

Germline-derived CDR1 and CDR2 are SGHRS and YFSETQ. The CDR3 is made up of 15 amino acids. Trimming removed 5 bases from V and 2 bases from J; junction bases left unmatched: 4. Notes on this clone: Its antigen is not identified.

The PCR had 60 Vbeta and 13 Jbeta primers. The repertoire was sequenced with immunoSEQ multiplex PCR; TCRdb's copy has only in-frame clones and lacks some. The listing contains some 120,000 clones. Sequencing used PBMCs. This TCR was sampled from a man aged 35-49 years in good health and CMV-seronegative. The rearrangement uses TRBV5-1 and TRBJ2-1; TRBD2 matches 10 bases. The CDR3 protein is CASSPLAGAYNEQFF. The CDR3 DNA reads TGCGCCAGCAGTCCTCTAGCGGGAGCCTACAATGAGCAGTTCTTC.